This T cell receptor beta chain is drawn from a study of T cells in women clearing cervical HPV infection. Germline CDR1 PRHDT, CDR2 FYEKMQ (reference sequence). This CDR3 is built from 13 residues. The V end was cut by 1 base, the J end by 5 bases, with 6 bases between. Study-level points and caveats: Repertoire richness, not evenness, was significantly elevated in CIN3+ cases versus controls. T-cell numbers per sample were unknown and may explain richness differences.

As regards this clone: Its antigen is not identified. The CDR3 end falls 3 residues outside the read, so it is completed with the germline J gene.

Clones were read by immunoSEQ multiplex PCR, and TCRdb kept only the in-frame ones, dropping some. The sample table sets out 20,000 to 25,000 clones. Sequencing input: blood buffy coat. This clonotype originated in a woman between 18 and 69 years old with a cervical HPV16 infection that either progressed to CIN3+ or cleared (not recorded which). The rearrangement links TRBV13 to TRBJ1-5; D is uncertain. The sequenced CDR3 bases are TGTGCCAGCAGCTTAGCCAGAGATCAGCCC. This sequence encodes CASSLARDQP. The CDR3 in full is CASSLARDQPQHF.